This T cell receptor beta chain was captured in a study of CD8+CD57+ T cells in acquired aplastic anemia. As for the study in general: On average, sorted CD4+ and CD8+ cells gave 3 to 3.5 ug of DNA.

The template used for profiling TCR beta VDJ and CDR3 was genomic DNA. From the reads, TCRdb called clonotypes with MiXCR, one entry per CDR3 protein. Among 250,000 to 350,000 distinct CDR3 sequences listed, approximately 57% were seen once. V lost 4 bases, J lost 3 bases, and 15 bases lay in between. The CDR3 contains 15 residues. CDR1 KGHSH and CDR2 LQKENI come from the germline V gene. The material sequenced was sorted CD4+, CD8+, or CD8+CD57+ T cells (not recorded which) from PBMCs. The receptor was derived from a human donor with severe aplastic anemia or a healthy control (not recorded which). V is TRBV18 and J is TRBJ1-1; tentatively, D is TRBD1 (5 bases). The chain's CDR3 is CASSLSLGDDTEAFF. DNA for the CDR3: TGTGCCAGCTCACTCTCTCTGGGGGACGACACTGAAGCTTTCTTT.